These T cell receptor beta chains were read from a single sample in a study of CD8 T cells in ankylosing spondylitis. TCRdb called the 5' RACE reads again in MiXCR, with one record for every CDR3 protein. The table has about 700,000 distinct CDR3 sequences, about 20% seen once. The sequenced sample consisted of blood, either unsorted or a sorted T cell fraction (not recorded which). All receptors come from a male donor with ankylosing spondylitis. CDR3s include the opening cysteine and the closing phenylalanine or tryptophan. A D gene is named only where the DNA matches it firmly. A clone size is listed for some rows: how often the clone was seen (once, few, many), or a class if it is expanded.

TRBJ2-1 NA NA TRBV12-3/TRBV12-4 CASGADSYNEQFF TGTGCCAGCGGAGCGGATTCCTACAATGAGCAGTTCTTC
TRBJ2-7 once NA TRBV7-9 CASSYMSAVYEQYF TGTGCCAGCAGTTACATGTCGGCCGTCTACGAGCAGTACTTC
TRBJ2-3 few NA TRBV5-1 CASSIPSSADTQYF TGCGCCAGCAGCATACCTTCGTCGGCAGATACGCAGTATTTT
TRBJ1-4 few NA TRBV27 CASSQPGLRGEKLFF TGTGCCAGCAGCCAACCGGGCCTCAGAGGTGAAAAACTGTTTTTT
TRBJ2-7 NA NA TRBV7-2 CASSYPGRLYEQYF TGTGCCAGCAGTTACCCGGGACGGCTCTACGAGCAGTACTTC
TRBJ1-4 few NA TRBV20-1 CSARGGAYEKLFF TGCAGTGCTAGAGGAGGCGCTTATGAAAAACTGTTTTTT
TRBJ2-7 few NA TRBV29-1 CSVVQDYEQYF TGCAGCGTTGTTCAGGACTACGAGCAGTACTTC
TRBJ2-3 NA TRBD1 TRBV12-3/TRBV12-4 CASSPDRGQGDTQYF TGTGCCAGCAGCCCTGACAGGGGGCAGGGAGATACGCAGTATTTT
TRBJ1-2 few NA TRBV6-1 CASSPSGADSGYTF TGTGCCAGCAGCCCGTCCGGGGCGGATAGTGGCTACACCTTC
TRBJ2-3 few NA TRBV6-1 CASSEARRRSTDTQYF TGTGCCAGCAGTGAAGCCCGCCGGCGAAGCACAGATACGCAGTATTTT
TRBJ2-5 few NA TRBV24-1 CATSDTGFLETQYF TGTGCCACCAGTGATACAGGGTTTCTAGAGACCCAGTACTTC